The T cell receptor beta chain under discussion was sequenced for a study of T cells in localized non-small cell lung cancer. Sequencing was performed with immunoSEQ multiplex PCR; in TCRdb, only in-frame clones are kept and a portion is missing. The sample carries about 40,000 clones, around 87% recorded once. Notes on the study in general: Appearances in adjacent lung were noted for a median around 55 of the top 100 tumor clones. Uninvolved adjacent lung had more T cell clonality than any other tissue, topping tumor. Sequence data derive from only one tumor region, so heterogeneity remains possible.

Germline-derived CDR1 and CDR2 are SGHVS and FQNEAQ. J lost 6 bases, V lost 1 base, and 13 bases had no gene match. This CDR3 contains 20 residues. Turning to this clone: Its target is unknown.

This rearrangement joins TRBV7-8 to TRBJ2-2, with 14 bases aligning to TRBD2. The clonotype comes from a man aged 35-75 years with stage I lung adenocarcinoma. Sequencing used peripheral blood, obtained before any cancer treatment. In nucleotides, the CDR3 is TGTGCCAGCAGCTTAGTGGGACTAGCGGGAGTTGGGGCGTTCGCCGGGGAGCTGTTTTTT. It codes for CASSLVGLAGVGAFAGELFF. Filled out from reference TRBV7-8 and TRBJ2-2, the complete variable domain reads GAGVSQSPRYKVAKRGQDVALRCDPISGHVSLFWYQQALGQGPEFLTYFQNEAQLDKSGLPSDRFFAERPEGSVSTLKIQRTQQEDSAVYLCASSLVGLAGVGAFAGELFFGEGSRLTVL.